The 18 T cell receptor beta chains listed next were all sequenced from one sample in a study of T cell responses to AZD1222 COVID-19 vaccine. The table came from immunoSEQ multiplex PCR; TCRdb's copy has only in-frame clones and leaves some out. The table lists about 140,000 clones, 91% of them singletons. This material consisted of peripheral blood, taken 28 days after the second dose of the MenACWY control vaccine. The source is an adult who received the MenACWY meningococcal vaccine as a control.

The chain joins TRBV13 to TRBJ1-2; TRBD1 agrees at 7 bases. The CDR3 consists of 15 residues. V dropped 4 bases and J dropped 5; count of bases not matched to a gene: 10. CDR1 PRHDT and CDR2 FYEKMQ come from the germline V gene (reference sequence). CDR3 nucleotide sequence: TGTGCCAGCAGCTCCAGGGACAGAAACTCTTATGGCTACACCTTC. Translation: CASSSRDRNSYGYTF.

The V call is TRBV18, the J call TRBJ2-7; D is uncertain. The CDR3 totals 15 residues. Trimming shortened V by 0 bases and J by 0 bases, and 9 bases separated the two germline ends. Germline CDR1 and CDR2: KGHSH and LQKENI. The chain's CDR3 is CASSPPGSSSYEQYF. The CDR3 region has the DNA TGTGCCAGCTCACCACCCGGCAGCAGCTCCTACGAGCAGTACTTC.

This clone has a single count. Here the CDR3 reads CSVDGLGVPGELFF. In DNA, the CDR3 is TGCAGCGTTGATGGACTAGGGGTCCCCGGGGAGCTGTTTTTT. The chain is built from TRBV29-1 and TRBJ2-2; 7 bases align to TRBD2. CDR3 length equals 14 residues. Germline lookup yields CDR1 SQVTM and CDR2 ANQGSEA. V shed 3 bases, J shed 6 bases, and the junction held 7 bases outside the gene matches.

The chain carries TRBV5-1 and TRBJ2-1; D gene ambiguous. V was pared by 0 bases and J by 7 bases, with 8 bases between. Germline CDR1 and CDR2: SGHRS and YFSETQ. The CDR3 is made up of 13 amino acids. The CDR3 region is CASSLDLGNEQFF. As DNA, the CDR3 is TGCGCCAGCAGCTTGGATCTGGGAAATGAGCAGTTCTTC.

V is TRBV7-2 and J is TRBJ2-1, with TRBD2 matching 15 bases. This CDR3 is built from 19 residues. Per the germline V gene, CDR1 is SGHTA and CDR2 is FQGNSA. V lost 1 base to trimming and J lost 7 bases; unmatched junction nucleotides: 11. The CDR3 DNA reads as TGTGCCAGCAGCTTAGTAGGCGGGACTAGCGGGGGGCCTACAAATGAGCAGTTCTTC. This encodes CASSLVGGTSGGPTNEQFF.

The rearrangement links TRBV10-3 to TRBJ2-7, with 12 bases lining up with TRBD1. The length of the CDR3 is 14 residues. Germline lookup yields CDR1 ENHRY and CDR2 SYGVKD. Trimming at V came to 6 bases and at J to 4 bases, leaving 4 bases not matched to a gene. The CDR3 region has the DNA TGTGCCATCAGCCCGGGACAGGGGGCTTACGAGCAGTACTTC. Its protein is CAISPGQGAYEQYF.

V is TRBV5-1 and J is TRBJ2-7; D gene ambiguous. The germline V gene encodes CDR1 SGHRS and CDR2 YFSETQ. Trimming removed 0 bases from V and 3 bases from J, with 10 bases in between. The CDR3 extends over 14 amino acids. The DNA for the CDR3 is TGCGCCAGCAGCTTGGGCGGTTTGGGCTACGAGCAGTACTTC. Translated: CASSLGGLGYEQYF.

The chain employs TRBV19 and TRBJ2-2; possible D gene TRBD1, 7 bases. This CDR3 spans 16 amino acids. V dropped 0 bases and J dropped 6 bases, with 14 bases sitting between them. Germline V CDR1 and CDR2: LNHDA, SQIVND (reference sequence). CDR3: CASSIEEGAYSGELFF. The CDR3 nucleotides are TGTGCCAGTAGTATAGAGGAGGGGGCATATTCCGGGGAGCTGTTTTTT.

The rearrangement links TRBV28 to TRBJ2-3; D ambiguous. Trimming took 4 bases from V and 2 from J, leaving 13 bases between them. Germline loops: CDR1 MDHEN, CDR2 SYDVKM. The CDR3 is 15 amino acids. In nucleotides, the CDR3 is TGTGCCAGCAGTTCCCCACACTCTGACACAGATACGCAGTATTTT. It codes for CASSSPHSDTDTQYF.

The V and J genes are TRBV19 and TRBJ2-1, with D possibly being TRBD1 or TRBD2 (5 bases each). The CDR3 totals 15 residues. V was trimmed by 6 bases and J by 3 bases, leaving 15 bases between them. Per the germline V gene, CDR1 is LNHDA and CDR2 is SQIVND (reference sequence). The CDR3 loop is CASSRVTGLYNEQFF. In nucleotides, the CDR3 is TGTGCCAGTAGCCGCGTTACGGGGCTCTACAATGAGCAGTTCTTC.

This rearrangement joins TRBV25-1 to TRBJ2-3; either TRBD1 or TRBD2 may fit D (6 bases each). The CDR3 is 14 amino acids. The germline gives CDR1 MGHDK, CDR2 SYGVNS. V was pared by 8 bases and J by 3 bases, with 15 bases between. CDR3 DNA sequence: TGTGCCAGCCGCACGGGGGCTCTTACAGATACGCAGTATTTT. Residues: CASRTGALTDTQYF.

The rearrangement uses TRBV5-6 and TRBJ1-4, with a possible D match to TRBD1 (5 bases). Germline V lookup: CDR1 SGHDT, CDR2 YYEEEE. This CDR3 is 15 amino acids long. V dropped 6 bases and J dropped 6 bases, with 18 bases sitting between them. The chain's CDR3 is CASTFGGGSDEKLFF. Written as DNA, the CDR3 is TGTGCCAGCACCTTTGGGGGGGGGTCGGATGAAAAACTGTTTTTT. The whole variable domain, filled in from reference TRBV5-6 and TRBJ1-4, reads DAGVTQSPTHLIKTRGQQVTLRCSPKSGHDTVSWYQQALGQGPQFIFQYYEEEERQRGNFPDRFSGHQFPNYSSELNVNALLLGDSALYLCASTFGGGSDEKLFFGSGTQLSVL.

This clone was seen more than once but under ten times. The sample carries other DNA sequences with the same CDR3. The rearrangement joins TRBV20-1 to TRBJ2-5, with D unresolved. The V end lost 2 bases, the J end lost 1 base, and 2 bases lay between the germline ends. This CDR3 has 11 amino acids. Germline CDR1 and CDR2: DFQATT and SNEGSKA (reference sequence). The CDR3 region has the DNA TGCAGTGCTAGACCCCAAGAGACCCAGTACTTC. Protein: CSARPQETQYF.

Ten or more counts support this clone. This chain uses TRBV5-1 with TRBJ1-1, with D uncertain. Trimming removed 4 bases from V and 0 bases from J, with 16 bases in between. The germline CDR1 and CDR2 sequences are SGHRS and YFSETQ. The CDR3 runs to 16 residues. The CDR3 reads CASSEGNQLVNTEAFF. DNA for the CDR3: TGCGCCAGCAGCGAGGGAAACCAGCTAGTGAACACTGAAGCTTTCTTT.

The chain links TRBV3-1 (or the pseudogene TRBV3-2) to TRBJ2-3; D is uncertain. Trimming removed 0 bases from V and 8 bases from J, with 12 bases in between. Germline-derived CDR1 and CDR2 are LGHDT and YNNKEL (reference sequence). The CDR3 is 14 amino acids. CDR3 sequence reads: CASSQEVGTRTQYF. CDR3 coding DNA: TGTGCCAGCAGCCAAGAGGTAGGAACGCGTACGCAGTATTTT.

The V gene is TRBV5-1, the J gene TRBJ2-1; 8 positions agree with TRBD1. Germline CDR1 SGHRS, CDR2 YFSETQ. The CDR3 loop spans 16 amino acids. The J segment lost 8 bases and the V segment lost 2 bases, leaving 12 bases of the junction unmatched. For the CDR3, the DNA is TGCGCCAGCAGCTTCCGACCTGGACAGGGTTTCGATGAGCAGTTCTTC. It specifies CASSFRPGQGFDEQFF.

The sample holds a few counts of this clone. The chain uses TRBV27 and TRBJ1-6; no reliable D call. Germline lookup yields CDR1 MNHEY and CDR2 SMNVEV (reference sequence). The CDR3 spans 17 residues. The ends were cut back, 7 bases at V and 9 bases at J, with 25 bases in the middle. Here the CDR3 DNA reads TGTGCCAGCACAGGTGCGCCGGGCGATTTTCGAGGTTCACCCCTCCACTTT. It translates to CASTGAPGDFRGSPLHF.

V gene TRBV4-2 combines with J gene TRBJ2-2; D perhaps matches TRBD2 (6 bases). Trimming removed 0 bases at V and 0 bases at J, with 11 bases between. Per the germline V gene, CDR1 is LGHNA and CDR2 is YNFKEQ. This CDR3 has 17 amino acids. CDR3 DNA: TGTGCCAGCAGCCAAGATGGGAGACTAGCGAACACCGGGGAGCTGTTTTTT. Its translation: CASSQDGRLANTGELFF.